This T cell receptor (beta chain) derives from a study of T-cell reconstitution after alpha-beta-depleted transplantation in children. During its preparation, the TCRbeta library received unique molecular identifiers. Each CDR3 protein gets one entry after TCRdb re-called the PCR reads with MiXCR. This table has about 690,000 distinct CDR3 sequences, around 17% appearing once. CDR3 length: 18 amino acids. Germline CDR1 MGHRA, CDR2 YSYEKL. The V gene lost 0 bases and the J gene lost 0 bases, with 14 bases spanning the gap. The chain recombines TRBV4-1 with TRBJ2-2; no clear D gene. The material sequenced was PBMCs from the stem cell graft donor, taken from the stem cell graft. The sequence came from a human donor who donated a stem cell graft to a child with acute myeloid leukemia. This CDR3 reads CASSQDGLVIANTGELFF. For the CDR3, the DNA is TGCGCCAGCAGCCAAGACGGTCTAGTAATAGCGAACACCGGGGAGCTGTTTTTT.